Following are 25 T cell receptor beta chains from one sample sequenced in a study of OX40 agonist ivuxolimab in advanced cancers. Sequencing used immunoSEQ multiplex PCR; TCRdb keeps in-frame clones, though not all of them. The sample yields some 85,000 clones, roughly 84% seen once. The sequences come from CD4+ or CD8+ T cells sorted from blood, collected in a trial of the OX40 agonist ivuxolimab. The receptor set was obtained from an adult with an advanced solid tumor such as melanoma, head and neck, liver or kidney cancer.

The rearrangement uses TRBV19 and TRBJ1-5, with a tentative D call TRBD1 (5 bases). Per the germline V gene, CDR1 is LNHDA and CDR2 is SQIVND (reference sequence). Trimming cost V 0 bases and J 7 bases, with 13 bases left between them. CDR3 length: 15 amino acids. The CDR3 sequence: CASSIEGRQAQPQHF. Here the CDR3 DNA reads TGTGCCAGTAGTATAGAGGGGCGACAAGCCCAGCCCCAGCATTTT.

The V call is TRBV28, the J call TRBJ2-5, with D unresolved. Judging by the DNA end, TRBJ2-7 fits better; the J call may be wrong. The CDR3 totals 13 residues. CDR1 and CDR2 (germline): MDHEN, SYDVKM. CDR3 DNA sequence: TGTGCCAGCAGTTACTATGAGGCCCGCGAGCAGTACTTC. It yields the protein CASSYYEAREQYF.

The chain couples TRBV29-1 to TRBJ1-2, with D possibly TRBD1 on 5 matching bases. The CDR3 contains 15 residues. Trimming shortened V by 3 bases and J by 5 bases, and 19 bases separated the two germline ends. Germline V lookup: CDR1 SQVTM, CDR2 ANQGSEA. The CDR3 coding sequence is TGCAGCGTTGACAGACTCCCGGGCAGGGAATATGGCTACACCTTC. This codes for CSVDRLPGREYGYTF.

V usage is TRBV7-9 and J usage is TRBJ2-7; 13 bases align to TRBD2. J gave up 9 bases and V 4 bases, and 12 bases lay outside the gene matches. The CDR3 runs 16 residues. Per the germline V gene, CDR1 is SEHNR and CDR2 is FQNEAQ (reference sequence). The CDR3 sequence is CASSSSPGLAGVGQYF. In nucleotides, the CDR3 is TGTGCCAGCAGCTCATCTCCCGGACTAGCGGGAGTTGGGCAGTACTTC.

This clone was recorded once. The chain combines TRBV6-1 with TRBJ1-2, with unresolved D. This CDR3 comprises 12 residues. V lost 1 base to trimming and J lost 5 bases, with 5 bases between them. The germline V gene encodes CDR1 MNHNS and CDR2 SASEGT. This chain's CDR3 is CASSEGTYGYTF. CDR3 nucleotides: TGTGCCAGCAGTGAAGGGACGTATGGCTACACCTTC.

This clone was recorded only once. The chain employs TRBV7-3 and TRBJ2-7; 8 bases agree with TRBD1. The CDR3 spans 13 residues. V shed 2 bases and J 6 bases; nucleotides not matched to a gene: 3. From germline, CDR1 is SGHTA and CDR2 FQGTGA. The DNA for the CDR3 is TGTGCCAGCAGCTTAGGACAGGGCCGCGAGCAGTACTTC. Translation gives CASSLGQGREQYF.

V usage is TRBV7-9 and J usage is TRBJ1-1, with TRBD1 identical over 7 bases. The V gene end was trimmed by 5 bases and the J gene end by 2 bases; junction bases not matched to a gene: 8. Germline CDR1 and CDR2: SEHNR and FQNEAQ (reference sequence). This CDR3 has 15 residues. The CDR3, as DNA: TGTGCCAGCAGCACGTATGGGACAGAAAACACTGAAGCTTTCTTT. Translated: CASSTYGTENTEAFF.

The chain couples TRBV5-1 to TRBJ2-7, with 8 bases fitting TRBD1. The CDR3 consists of 13 residues. CDR1 and CDR2 (germline): SGHRS, YFSETQ. V was clipped by 4 bases and J by 4 bases; unmatched bases: 4. DNA for the CDR3: TGCGCCAGCAGCCAGCAGGGGGCTTACGAGCAGTACTTC. Translating it yields CASSQQGAYEQYF.

The chain recombines TRBV6-1 with TRBJ2-3, with TRBD2 matching 12 bases. V shed 7 bases and J 6 bases; nucleotides not matched to a gene: 5. Germline values: CDR1 MNHNS, CDR2 SASEGT. The CDR3 is 14 amino acids. CDR3 sequence: CASNRLAGADTQYF. Written as DNA, the CDR3 is TGTGCCAGCAATCGACTAGCGGGAGCCGATACGCAGTATTTT.

This chain links TRBV15 with TRBJ2-3, with 10 bases lining up with TRBD2. CDR1 and CDR2 (germline): LNHNV, YYDKDF (reference sequence). The V segment lost 5 bases and the J segment 9 bases; nucleotides outside the gene matches: 14. This CDR3 contains 16 residues. CDR3 sequence: CATSDGGLAARQTQYF. CDR3 in DNA: TGTGCCACCAGCGATGGCGGACTAGCGGCTAGACAAACGCAGTATTTT.

Note on this clone: Within the sample, other DNA sequences also encode this same CDR3. The genes are TRBV9 and TRBJ1-2; D remains ambiguous. In germline, CDR1 is SGDLS, CDR2 YYNGEE. V was pared by 0 bases and J by 6 bases, with 9 bases between. The CDR3 totals 13 residues. For the CDR3, the DNA is TGTGCCAGCAGCGTAGGCGGGTCCCATGGCTACACCTTC. It is translated as CASSVGGSHGYTF.

CDR3 DNA: TGTGCCAGCAGAGTAGGGGCTGGTGGAAACACCATATATTTT. As protein: CASRVGAGGNTIYF. This rearrangement joins TRBV6-5 to TRBJ1-3, with D tentatively TRBD1 (5 bases). Germline V gives CDR1 MNHEY, CDR2 SVGAGI. With 6 bases removed from V and 3 bases from J, the gap between germline ends came to 12 bases. This CDR3 has 14 amino acids.

The chain is built from TRBV7-3 and TRBJ2-5; D is perhaps TRBD1 or TRBD2 (6 bases each). This CDR3 is built from 13 residues. Germline loops: CDR1 SGHTA, CDR2 FQGTGA. V was cut by 5 bases and J by 4 bases, with 11 bases left in between. CDR3 nucleotide sequence: TGTGCCAGCAGCCCCGGAGGGGGAGAGACCCAGTACTTC. It translates to CASSPGGGETQYF.

V and J are TRBV7-2 and TRBJ2-5; D is perhaps TRBD2 (6 bases). The V gene's germline CDR1 is SGHTA and CDR2 FQGNSA. This CDR3 spans 13 amino acids. The ends were cut back, 5 bases at V and 4 bases at J, with 11 bases in the middle. CDR3 sequence (DNA): TGTGCCAGCAGCCCGGCGGGGAGAGAGACCCAGTACTTC. Translating it yields CASSPAGRETQYF.

This chain links TRBV18 with TRBJ2-5; 7 bases align to TRBD2. The ends lost 2 bases at V and 4 bases at J; junction bases unmatched: 7. This CDR3 spans 15 amino acids. Germline V lookup: CDR1 KGHSH, CDR2 LQKENI. CDR3 in DNA: TGTGCCAGCTCACCAACCGGGGGGAGTAGAGAGACCCAGTACTTC. It codes for CASSPTGGSRETQYF.

This clone was seen once. The chain is built from TRBV2 and TRBJ1-4, with TRBD1 as a possible D gene (5 bases). Germline V gene sequence: CDR1 SNHLY, CDR2 FYNNEI. The CDR3 covers 15 residues. Deletions cut 5 bases from V and 2 bases from J, with 12 bases between. CDR3: CASSLSGSTNEKLFF. The CDR3 DNA reads as TGTGCCAGCAGTTTATCAGGGTCCACTAATGAAAAACTGTTTTTT.

A word on this clone: One end of the junction is discordant with germline, which a read error may explain. The chain recombines TRBV7-9 with TRBJ1-5, with 8 positions matching TRBD1. Germline loops: CDR1 SEHNR, CDR2 FQNEAQ (reference sequence). The CDR3 loop spans 12 amino acids. For the CDR3, the DNA is TGTGCCAGCAGCAACCTTGGACAGGGTTGGGATTTT. This gives the protein CASSNLGQGWDF.

The chain carries TRBV4-2 and TRBJ1-4, with a weak D call TRBD1 (5 bases). Trimming pared 0 bases from V and 8 bases from J, leaving 16 bases between. The germline gives CDR1 LGHNA, CDR2 YNFKEQ. The CDR3 runs to 16 residues. CDR3 sequence reads: CASSQEARGGDEKLFF. CDR3 DNA sequence: TGTGCCAGCAGCCAAGAGGCGCGGGGCGGGGACGAAAAACTGTTTTTT.

The CDR3 reads CASSKQGLNTEAFF. CDR3 bases: TGTGCCAGCAGTAAACAGGGTTTGAACACTGAAGCTTTCTTT. This rearrangement joins TRBV25-1 to TRBJ1-1; TRBD1 might be the D (6 bases). Per germline, CDR1 MGHDK and CDR2 SYGVNS. V shed 5 bases and J shed 0 bases, with 10 bases lying between them. The CDR3 loop spans 14 amino acids. The full variable domain, completed using reference TRBV25-1 and TRBJ1-1, is EADIYQTPRYLVIGTGKKITLECSQTMGHDKMYWYQQDPGMELHLIHYSYGVNSTEKGDLSSESTVSRIRTEHFPLTLESARPSHTSQYLCASSKQGLNTEAFFGQGTRLTVV.

The chain joins TRBV28 to TRBJ2-1; a possible D gene is TRBD2 (5 bases). Trimming took off 4 bases at V and 0 bases at J, with 16 bases between the two ends. The germline V gene encodes CDR1 MDHEN and CDR2 SYDVKM. This CDR3 is 17 amino acids long. CDR3 protein: CASSYILWEPSYNEQFF. For the CDR3, the DNA is TGTGCCAGCAGTTACATATTGTGGGAGCCCTCCTACAATGAGCAGTTCTTC.

The chain links TRBV27 to TRBJ1-4; a weak D match, TRBD1 (5 bases). CDR1 and CDR2 from the germline V gene are MNHEY and SMNVEV (reference sequence). The CDR3 totals 14 residues. V was pared by 1 base and J by 5 bases, with 8 bases between. CDR3 DNA sequence: TGTGCCAGCAGTTTATGGGGGGAGAATGAAAAACTGTTTTTT. As protein: CASSLWGENEKLFF. Variable domain in full (rest from reference TRBV27 and TRBJ1-4): EAQVTQNPRYLITVTGKKLTVTCSQNMNHEYMSWYRQDPGLGLRQIYYSMNVEVTDKGDVPEGYKVSRKEKRNFPLILESPSPNQTSLYFCASSLWGENEKLFFGSGTQLSVL.

This chain connects TRBV29-1 to TRBJ1-2; 8 bases fit TRBD1. The junction had 10 bases not matched to a gene; V was cut back by 6 bases and J by 7 bases. The CDR3 totals 13 residues. In germline, CDR1 is SQVTM, CDR2 ANQGSEA. The CDR3 DNA sequence: TGCAGCGTCACCCCGGGACAGGAAAGTGGCTACACCTTC. Its translation is CSVTPGQESGYTF.

V usage is TRBV28 and J usage is TRBJ2-1; D call uncertain. Germline lookup yields CDR1 MDHEN and CDR2 SYDVKM. Trimming left V 3 bases short and J 7 bases short, with 40 bases between. The CDR3 sequence is 23 residues long. CDR3 amino acids: CASSFGFPGSQTPQGVTGNEQFF. CDR3 bases: TGTGCCAGCAGTTTTGGGTTCCCCGGCAGCCAAACCCCGCAAGGCGTTACTGGGAATGAGCAGTTCTTC.

This clone was seen just once. The V call is TRBV10-3, the J call TRBJ2-3; D may be TRBD2 (5 bases). The CDR3 sequence is 13 residues long. Between the trimmed V and J ends, which lost 7 bases and 2 bases, there was a span of 10 bases. Germline CDR1 ENHRY, CDR2 SYGVKD. The CDR3, as DNA: TGTGCCATCAAAGCGGATCTCACAGATACGCAGTATTTT. This translates into CAIKADLTDTQYF.

The chain is built from TRBV7-2 and TRBJ1-2, with no clear D. This CDR3 is built from 14 residues. V lost 1 base and J lost 8, with 14 bases in between. Germline V CDR1 and CDR2: SGHTA, FQGNSA. This CDR3 reads CASSLDDREAGYTF. The CDR3 region has the DNA TGTGCCAGCAGCTTAGATGATCGGGAAGCCGGCTACACCTTC. The complete variable domain, with remaining parts taken from reference TRBV7-2 and TRBJ1-2, reads GAGVSQSPSNKVTEKGKDVELRCDPISGHTALYWYRQSLGQGLEFLIYFQGNSAPDKSGLPSDRFSAERTGGSVSTLTIQRTQQEDSAVYLCASSLDDREAGYTFGSGTRLTVV.